A single T cell receptor beta chain is shown here with its context. The antigen remains unidentified. The germline V and J ends were trimmed by 1 base and 6 bases, with 6 bases remaining between them. Germline CDR1 reads MNHEY; CDR2 reads SMNVEV (reference sequence). The CDR3 has 13 amino acids. This sample was included in a study of CD8+ T cells in alopecia areata. Study overall: Each of the treated patients was given oral tofacitinib, 5 to 10 mg twice daily, for moderate-to-severe alopecia areata.

Study-wide results and limits: An increase in clonality over normal scalp was evident in lesional scalp, especially alopecia totalis/universalis. Just one nonresponder means the tie between baseline CD8+ expansion and response stays uncertain.

Treatment of the sample: oral pan-JAK inhibitor, 5-10 mg twice daily. Isolated RNA was reverse transcribed into cDNA used as the sequencing template. Measured with immunoSEQ multiplex PCR; TCRdb has only the in-frame clones, and not every one. The profile shows around 70,000 clones, roughly 28% of them singletons. Sample: CD8+ T cells sorted from blood, taken at week 4, from a patient treated with tofacitinib. This rearrangement joins TRBV27 to TRBJ2-2; a possible D gene is TRBD1 (5 bases). The receptor's source is a human donor with alopecia areata. CDR3 loop: CASSLWGAGELFF. The DNA of the CDR3 is TGTGCCAGCAGTTTATGGGGCGCCGGGGAGCTGTTTTTT.